These T cell receptor beta chains were read from a single sample in a study of cytomegalovirus exposure and HLA in healthy donors. This table comes from immunoSEQ multiplex PCR, and its TCRdb copy is limited to in-frame clones, with some not included. Of 95,000 to 110,000 clones in the sample, around 76% are singletons; the top ten hold 9% to 12%. Source material: PBMCs. These receptor sequences come from a young woman in good health and CMV-seropositive. The CDR3 runs from the conserved cysteine through the conserved F or W.

cdr3_aa v_call
CASSFWEGTEAFF TRBV11-2
CASSYSGGRYEQYF TRBV6-5
CASSLDSGSGNTIYF TRBV5-1
CASSIVGGKLFF TRBV19
CASSLPSRDTQYF TRBV28
CASSVTAGNEQFF TRBV9
CASSLGLRDRENIQYF TRBV5-6
CASSLLGGDPYEQYF TRBV7-2
CASSVGTVSTGELFF TRBV9
CATSQESTGSGNTIYF TRBV15
CSVWTGGGELFF TRBV29-1
CASSIIGRESALVGTDTQYF TRBV19
CASSHSTGGYTF TRBV7-2
CASSESIGLAEILYNEQFF TRBV2